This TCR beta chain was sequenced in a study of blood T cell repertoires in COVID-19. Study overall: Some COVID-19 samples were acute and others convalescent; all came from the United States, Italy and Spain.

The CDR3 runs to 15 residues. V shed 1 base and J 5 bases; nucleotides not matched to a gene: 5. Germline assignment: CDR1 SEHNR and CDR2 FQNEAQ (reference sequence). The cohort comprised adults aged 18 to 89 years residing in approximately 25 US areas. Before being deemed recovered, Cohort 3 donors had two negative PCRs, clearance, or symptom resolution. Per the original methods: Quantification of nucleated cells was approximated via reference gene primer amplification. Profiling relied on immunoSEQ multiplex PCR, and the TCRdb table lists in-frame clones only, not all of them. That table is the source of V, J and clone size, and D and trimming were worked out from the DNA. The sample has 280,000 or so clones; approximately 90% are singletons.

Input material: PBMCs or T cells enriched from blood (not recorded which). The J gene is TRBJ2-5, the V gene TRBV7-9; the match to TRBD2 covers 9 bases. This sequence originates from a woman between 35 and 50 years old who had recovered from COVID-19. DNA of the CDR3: TGTGCCAGCAGCTTAGGTTCTAGCGGGAAGGAGACCCAGTACTTC. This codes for CASSLGSSGKETQYF.